These 22 T cell receptor beta chains share one sample of origin, sequenced in a study of cytomegalovirus exposure and HLA in healthy donors. PCR amplification relied on 60 Vbeta primers (plus 13 Jbeta primers). TCRdb's copy holds only in-frame clones and misses some; the assay was immunoSEQ multiplex PCR. The data hold fewer than 150,000 clones, with around 80% observed a single time. The specimen sequenced was PBMCs. The receptors come from a man aged 25 to 40 in good health.

The CDR3 nucleotides are TGCGCCAGCAAAAACGACAGGGGCGGCAACTATGGCTACACCTTC. It specifies CASKNDRGGNYGYTF. V gene TRBV5-1 combines with J gene TRBJ1-2, with TRBD1 identical over 8 bases. The length of the CDR3 is 15 residues. The V gene end was trimmed by 6 bases and the J gene end by 2 bases; junction bases not matched to a gene: 9. Germline CDR1 reads SGHRS; CDR2 reads YFSETQ.

This clone has only a few counts. The chain recombines TRBV7-9 with TRBJ1-1; D may be TRBD1 (5 bases). The CDR3 loop spans 14 amino acids. V lost 5 bases and J 4 bases, leaving 14 bases between the germline ends. CDR1 and CDR2 (germline): SEHNR, FQNEAQ (reference sequence). Here the CDR3 DNA reads TGTGCCAGCAGCCTGGGCCTAAGGGGCACTGAAGCTTTCTTT. Amino acid sequence: CASSLGLRGTEAFF.

There are a few counts of this clone. The chain uses TRBV7-3 and TRBJ2-5; the match to TRBD1 covers 8 bases. The J call may be incorrect, as the DNA end agrees better with TRBJ2-7. This CDR3 is built from 14 residues. The germline gives CDR1 SGHTA, CDR2 FQGTGA. The CDR3 sequence: CASSSSTGAYEQYF. In nucleotides, the CDR3 is TGTGCCAGCAGCTCTTCGACAGGGGCCTACGAGCAGTACTTC.

The chain combines TRBV5-6 with TRBJ2-7; D is possibly TRBD1 (6 bases). Germline lookup yields CDR1 SGHDT and CDR2 YYEEEE. This CDR3 is built from 14 residues. V lost 4 bases, J lost 3 bases, and 14 bases lay in between. CDR3 sequence reads: CASSTGTKNYEQYF. CDR3 in DNA: TGTGCCAGCAGCACCGGGACAAAGAACTACGAGCAGTACTTC.

J is TRBJ2-7 and V is TRBV4-2, with 14 nucleotides matching TRBD2. The CDR3 sequence is 17 residues long. CDR1 and CDR2 (germline): LGHNA, YNFKEQ. V was clipped by 4 bases and J by 3 bases; unmatched bases: 8. DNA of the CDR3: TGTGCCAGCAGCCCAAAGGGACTAGCGGGGGTCCACTACGAGCAGTACTTC. Its translation is CASSPKGLAGVHYEQYF.

This clone was observed once. The chain has TRBV25-1 and TRBJ2-7; no firm D call. Trimming shortened V by 5 bases and J by 2 bases, and 4 bases separated the two germline ends. The CDR3 consists of 11 residues. Germline V CDR1 and CDR2: MGHDK, SYGVNS. CDR3: CASSTPYEQYF. DNA for the CDR3: TGTGCCAGCAGTACTCCCTACGAGCAGTACTTC.

The chain has TRBV7-9 and TRBJ2-2; D gene uncertain. The CDR3 contains 11 residues. The ends were cut back, 5 bases at V and 7 bases at J, with 5 bases in the middle. Germline V lookup: CDR1 SEHNR, CDR2 FQNEAQ (reference sequence). CDR3 sequence reads: CASSQLGELFF. CDR3 nucleotides: TGTGCCAGCAGCCAACTCGGGGAGCTGTTTTTT.

The chain joins TRBV6-5 to TRBJ2-3; no reliable D call. CDR3 length: 15 amino acids. Germline V gives CDR1 MNHEY, CDR2 SVGAGI. Between the trimmed V and J ends, which lost 2 bases and 0 bases, there was a span of 9 bases. The CDR3 DNA reads as TGTGCCAGCAGTTACGGGCAGTATAGCACAGATACGCAGTATTTT. Its translation is CASSYGQYSTDTQYF.

This clone has a handful of counts. The rearrangement links TRBV11-3 to TRBJ1-1, with D possibly being TRBD1 (5 bases). V lost 0 bases and J 4 bases, leaving 9 bases between the germline ends. Germline values: CDR1 SGHNT, CDR2 YENEEA. This CDR3 contains 14 residues. For the CDR3, the DNA is TGTGCCAGCAGCTTAGAGGGGGAGGGCACTGAAGCTTTCTTT. Its protein product is CASSLEGEGTEAFF.

V usage is TRBV28 and J usage is TRBJ2-7; TRBD1 agrees at 10 bases. With 5 bases clipped from V and 6 bases from J, the junction kept 4 bases outside the gene matches. The CDR3 runs 13 residues. Germline V lookup: CDR1 MDHEN, CDR2 SYDVKM. The CDR3 here is CASSLRQGAEQYF. The CDR3 DNA sequence: TGTGCCAGCAGTCTCCGACAGGGGGCCGAGCAGTACTTC.

The gene calls are TRBV5-1 and TRBJ2-7, with 10 bases aligning to TRBD1. CDR3 size: 15 residues. Germline V CDR1 and CDR2: SGHRS, YFSETQ. With 1 base clipped from V and 5 bases from J, the junction kept 6 bases outside the gene matches. The chain's CDR3 is CASSLWGTGVNEQYF. CDR3 nucleotides: TGCGCCAGCAGCTTGTGGGGGACAGGGGTAAACGAGCAGTACTTC.

The V call is TRBV5-1, the J call TRBJ2-6; D might be TRBD1 (6 bases). Germline loops: CDR1 SGHRS, CDR2 YFSETQ. The V end was cut by 2 bases, the J end by 2 bases, with 11 bases between. The CDR3 has 16 amino acids. DNA of the CDR3: TGCGCCAGCAGCTTTACAGGGTCCCCTGGGGCCAACGTCCTGACTTTC. It translates to CASSFTGSPGANVLTF.

The J gene is TRBJ2-3, the V gene TRBV7-3; maybe TRBD2 (5 bases). Deletions cut 3 bases from V and 2 bases from J, with 9 bases between. Germline V gene lookup returns CDR1 SGHTA and CDR2 FQGTGA. This CDR3 has 14 residues. In DNA form, the CDR3 reads TGTGCCAGCAGCTTCGGACTTGTCACAGATACGCAGTATTTT. It yields the protein CASSFGLVTDTQYF.

The rearrangement links TRBV6-6 to TRBJ1-2; TRBD1 aligns across 8 bases. J was trimmed by 8 bases and V by 5 bases; bases with no gene match: 4. The germline V gene has CDR1 MNHNY and CDR2 SVGAGI (reference sequence). The CDR3 is 12 amino acids. CDR3 amino acids: CASSDRGDGYTF. The CDR3 region has the DNA TGTGCCAGCAGTGACAGGGGTGACGGCTACACCTTC.

The chain joins TRBV7-3 to TRBJ2-3; 11 bases match TRBD2. The CDR3 loop spans 16 amino acids. The V gene's germline CDR1 is SGHTA and CDR2 FQGTGA. V gave up 2 bases and J gave up 2 bases; unmatched junction bases: 3. DNA of the CDR3: TGTGCCAGCAGCTTATTAGCGGGAGGGACCACAGATACGCAGTATTTT. Translating it yields CASSLLAGGTTDTQYF.

CDR3 sequence reads: CASSTGTGNREQYF. The CDR3 DNA sequence: TGTGCCAGTAGCACCGGGACAGGGAATAGAGAGCAGTACTTC. The V call is TRBV19, the J call TRBJ2-7; 9 bases fit TRBD1. The CDR3 consists of 14 residues. Germline assignment: CDR1 LNHDA and CDR2 SQIVND (reference sequence). V shed 6 bases, J shed 7 bases, and the junction held 10 bases outside the gene matches.

In its sample, this clone was seen a few times. The J gene is TRBJ1-5, the V gene TRBV7-9, with D perhaps matching TRBD1 (6 bases). Trimming removed 5 bases from V and 2 bases from J, with 16 bases in between. The CDR3 has 16 residues. Germline V gene sequence: CDR1 SEHNR, CDR2 FQNEAQ (reference sequence). This CDR3 reads CASSPTGSGGNQPQHF. CDR3 nucleotide sequence: TGTGCCAGCAGCCCGACAGGCTCCGGGGGCAATCAGCCCCAGCATTTT.

The chain links TRBV7-9 to TRBJ1-3; 10 nucleotides align to TRBD1. There are 16 residues in the CDR3. CDR1 is SEHNR, CDR2 FQNEAQ, per germline (reference sequence). V shed 4 bases and J 0 bases; nucleotides not matched to a gene: 3. The DNA for the CDR3 is TGTGCCAGCAGCTCCGGGACAGGGGCCTCTGGAAACACCATATATTTT. This gives the protein CASSSGTGASGNTIYF.

The chain has TRBV7-3 and TRBJ2-1, with TRBD2 matching 10 bases. There are 15 residues in the CDR3. The ends lost 6 bases at V and 8 bases at J; junction bases unmatched: 10. The germline gives CDR1 SGHTA, CDR2 FQGTGA. The CDR3 DNA follows: TGTGCCAGCAGGTCGTGGCTAGCGGGAGCAGATGAGCAGTTCTTC. Protein sequence: CASRSWLAGADEQFF.

This chain joins TRBV30 and TRBJ2-5; tentative D call: TRBD1 (6 bases). The germline gives CDR1 GTSNPN, CDR2 SVGIG (reference sequence). The ends were cut back, 7 bases at V and 2 bases at J, with 8 bases in the middle. The CDR3 totals 11 residues. The CDR3 here is CAFDRQETQYF. The CDR3 DNA reads as TGTGCCTTCGACAGGCAAGAGACCCAGTACTTC.

V usage is TRBV6-1 and J usage is TRBJ1-1, with D possibly TRBD1 on 6 matching bases. Per the germline V gene, CDR1 is MNHNS and CDR2 is SASEGT. This CDR3 contains 13 residues. The germline V and J ends were trimmed by 6 bases and 1 base, with 9 bases remaining between them. Here the CDR3 reads CASRYRENTEAFF. The CDR3 bases are TGTGCCAGCAGGTACAGGGAGAACACTGAAGCTTTCTTT.

The rearrangement joins TRBV5-1 to TRBJ1-3; TRBD1 is a possible D gene (5 bases). V dropped 0 bases and J dropped 3 bases, with 7 bases sitting between them. The germline gives CDR1 SGHRS, CDR2 YFSETQ. The CDR3 consists of 14 residues. For the CDR3, the DNA is TGCGCCAGCAGCTTGGTAGGGGTTGGAAACACCATATATTTT. Translation gives CASSLVGVGNTIYF.